One and the same sample provided the 24 T cell receptor beta chains below, sequenced in a study of technical replicates of blood from several donors. Profiling relied on immunoSEQ multiplex PCR, and the TCRdb table lists in-frame clones only, not all of them. The table records approximately 85,000 clones, over 85% of them present only once. Input material: T cells isolated from PBMCs. These receptors all come from a human donor in good health.

The V and J genes are TRBV5-1 and TRBJ2-3, with 7 bases aligning to TRBD2. Germline V gene data show CDR1 as SGHRS and CDR2 as YFSETQ. This CDR3 comprises 12 residues. V was clipped by 7 bases and J by 4 bases; unmatched bases: 3. The CDR3 DNA reads as TGCGCCAGCGGGGAGGGACCAGATACGCAGTATTTT. Its protein product is CASGEGPDTQYF.

The chain recombines TRBV6-6 with TRBJ2-7; 8 bases line up with TRBD1. Losses at the gene ends were 6 bases for V and 0 bases for J; bases not matched to a gene: 7. Germline loops: CDR1 MNHNY, CDR2 SVGAGI (reference sequence). The CDR3 covers 15 residues. CDR3 region: CASRSNRGDSYEQYF. The CDR3 nucleotides read TGTGCCAGCAGGTCAAACAGGGGGGACTCCTACGAGCAGTACTTC.

This clone appeared once. CDR3 sequence reads: CAGGYASEAFF. The CDR3 coding sequence is TGTGCCGGAGGATACGCCTCTGAAGCTTTCTTT. This sequence joins TRBV7-9 and TRBJ1-1; D is undetermined. With 11 bases removed from V and 6 bases from J, the gap between germline ends came to 13 bases. Germline V gene sequence: CDR1 SEHNR, CDR2 FQNEAQ (reference sequence). The CDR3 sequence is 11 residues long.

The chain combines TRBV6-5 with TRBJ1-4, with 7 bases identical to TRBD1. J lost 8 bases, V lost 8 bases, and 11 bases had no gene match. Germline V gives CDR1 MNHEY, CDR2 SVGAGI. This CDR3 has 14 residues. This CDR3 is CASRPEGALEKLFF. The CDR3 DNA sequence: TGTGCCAGCCGGCCGGAGGGGGCACTAGAAAAACTGTTTTTT.

J is TRBJ2-6 and V is TRBV19; no firm D call. The CDR3 contains 12 residues. Germline CDR1 reads LNHDA; CDR2 reads SQIVND (reference sequence). V was cut by 10 bases and J by 0 bases, with 4 bases left in between. The CDR3 here is CATSSGANVLTF. As DNA, the CDR3 is TGTGCCACGAGCTCTGGGGCCAACGTCCTGACTTTC.

The chain uses TRBV28 and TRBJ2-1, with a possible D match to TRBD2 (6 bases). With 3 bases removed from V and 6 bases from J, the gap between germline ends came to 6 bases. The V gene's germline CDR1 is MDHEN and CDR2 SYDVKM. The CDR3 totals 12 residues. CDR3 bases: TGTGCCAGCAGTTTCGGGAGCAATGAGCAGTTCTTC. It yields the protein CASSFGSNEQFF. The whole variable domain, filled in from reference TRBV28 and TRBJ2-1, reads DVKVTQSSRYLVKRTGEKVFLECVQDMDHENMFWYRQDPGLGLRLIYFSYDVKMKEKGDIPEGYSVSREKKERFSLILESASTNQTSMYLCASSFGSNEQFFGPGTRLTVL.

The chain recombines TRBV4-1 with TRBJ2-7; maybe TRBD1 (6 bases). Germline values: CDR1 MGHRA, CDR2 YSYEKL. The CDR3 is 15 amino acids. Trimming removed 0 bases at V and 1 base at J, with 10 bases between. The CDR3: CASSQENTGSYEQYF. CDR3 in DNA: TGCGCCAGCAGCCAAGAGAATACAGGGTCCTACGAGCAGTACTTC.

This rearrangement joins TRBV7-2 to TRBJ2-1; D is uncertain. Germline V gene lookup returns CDR1 SGHTA and CDR2 FQGNSA. Trimming took off 3 bases at V and 0 bases at J, with 15 bases between the two ends. The CDR3 runs 17 residues. The chain's CDR3 is CASSLVPTSPSYNEQFF. CDR3 bases: TGTGCCAGCAGCTTGGTCCCCACTTCTCCCTCCTACAATGAGCAGTTCTTC.

The chain recombines TRBV28 with TRBJ2-2, with D hard to call. This CDR3 comprises 15 residues. V lost 3 bases and J 4 bases, leaving 12 bases between the germline ends. Germline V CDR1 and CDR2: MDHEN, SYDVKM. The CDR3 DNA reads as TGTGCCAGCAGTTTGCGGCCTATACTCACCGGGGAGCTGTTTTTT. Protein sequence: CASSLRPILTGELFF.

The chain has TRBV30 and TRBJ1-2; no definite D call. The V gene lost 3 bases and the J gene lost 0 bases, with 8 bases spanning the gap. Germline V gives CDR1 GTSNPN, CDR2 SVGIG (reference sequence). CDR3 size: 13 residues. The CDR3 reads CAWSPQTNYGYTF. The CDR3 coding sequence is TGTGCCTGGAGCCCCCAAACTAACTATGGCTACACCTTC.

The gene calls are TRBV13 and TRBJ2-7; 7 bases fit TRBD1. V lost 4 bases to trimming and J lost 3 bases; unmatched junction nucleotides: 3. CDR3 length equals 13 residues. Germline V CDR1 and CDR2: PRHDT, FYEKMQ (reference sequence). Here the CDR3 reads CASSSGQVYEQYF. DNA for the CDR3: TGTGCCAGCAGCTCAGGACAGGTCTACGAGCAGTACTTC.

In this sample, this clone turned up once. The V gene is TRBV28, the J gene TRBJ2-5; tentative D call: TRBD2 (6 bases). V shed 5 bases and J shed 5 bases, with 12 bases lying between them. Per germline, CDR1 MDHEN and CDR2 SYDVKM. The CDR3 is made up of 13 amino acids. DNA of the CDR3: TGTGCCAGCAGTGGGGGAGGCCTGGAGACCCAGTACTTC. This gives the protein CASSGGGLETQYF.

V and J are TRBV7-8 and TRBJ2-2, with D possibly TRBD1 on 7 matching bases. This CDR3 is 17 amino acids long. V was trimmed by 1 base and J by 5 bases, leaving 17 bases between them. Per the germline V gene, CDR1 is SGHVS and CDR2 is FQNEAQ. CDR3 sequence reads: CASSLVRGDRTTGELFF. The CDR3, as DNA: TGTGCCAGCAGCTTAGTCAGGGGGGACCGAACAACCGGGGAGCTGTTTTTT.

This chain connects TRBV4-1 to TRBJ1-5; unclear D gene. The ends were cut back, 1 base at V and 6 bases at J, with 19 bases in the middle. The germline gives CDR1 MGHRA, CDR2 YSYEKL. The CDR3 runs to 17 residues. The CDR3 bases are TGCGCCAGCAGCCAAGCCGCACGCGGGAAAAGCGGTCAGCCCCAGCATTTT. It yields the protein CASSQAARGKSGQPQHF.

The rearrangement joins TRBV4-1 to TRBJ1-1; D is unclear. Germline lookup yields CDR1 MGHRA and CDR2 YSYEKL. The CDR3 consists of 17 residues. V lost 2 bases and J lost 3, with 19 bases in between. CDR3 sequence (DNA): TGCGCCAGCAGCCAACCCAGCGGATATTTTTCTGACACTGAAGCTTTCTTT. Its translation is CASSQPSGYFSDTEAFF.

This clone was seen a few times. The chain has TRBV11-2 and TRBJ1-1, with a possible D match to TRBD1 (6 bases). This CDR3 is built from 14 residues. Trimming took 5 bases from V and 1 from J, leaving 11 bases between them. Germline CDR1 reads SGHAT; CDR2 reads FQNNGV. As DNA, the CDR3 is TGTGCCAGCAGCCGGAAACAGGGGAACACTGAAGCTTTCTTT. Amino acids: CASSRKQGNTEAFF. Complete variable domain (other parts from reference TRBV11-2 and TRBJ1-1): EAGVAQSPRYKIIEKRQSVAFWCNPISGHATLYWYQQILGQGPKLLIQFQNNGVVDDSQLPKDRFSAERLKGVDSTLKIQPAKLEDSAVYLCASSRKQGNTEAFFGQGTRLTVV.

The chain is built from TRBV5-1 and TRBJ2-5; weak D call: TRBD1 (6 bases). The DNA end is more similar to TRBJ2-7, so the J call may be wrong. Germline assignment: CDR1 SGHRS and CDR2 YFSETQ. This CDR3 is built from 15 residues. The CDR3 spells CASSLVGGQSYEQYF. The DNA for the CDR3 is TGCGCCAGCAGCTTGGTAGGTGGACAGTCCTACGAGCAGTACTTC.

This sequence joins TRBV20-1 and TRBJ1-1, with D possibly TRBD1 on 5 matching bases. CDR3 length: 8 residues. Per germline, CDR1 DFQATT and CDR2 SNEGSKA (reference sequence). V shed 7 bases and J shed 13 bases, with 10 bases lying between them. CDR3 in DNA: TGCAGTGTTCCCGGGGGTTTCTTT. Protein sequence: CSVPGGFF.

This chain links TRBV27 with TRBJ1-4, with 7 bases fitting TRBD1. This CDR3 spans 15 amino acids. In germline, CDR1 is MNHEY, CDR2 SMNVEV (reference sequence). Unmatched junction bases numbered 8, after V lost 6 bases and J lost 4 bases. The CDR3 DNA reads as TGTGCCAGCAGGCCCGGGACAGCGTATAATGAAAAACTGTTTTTT. It yields the protein CASRPGTAYNEKLFF.

J is TRBJ2-3 and V is TRBV7-9, with D tentatively TRBD1 (5 bases). CDR1 is SEHNR and CDR2 is FQNEAQ in the germline V gene (reference sequence). This CDR3 is 15 amino acids long. Trimming took 1 base from V and 5 from J, leaving 13 bases between them. The CDR3 protein is CASSLEGRVGDTQYF. CDR3 sequence (DNA): TGTGCCAGCAGCTTAGAGGGCAGGGTTGGAGATACGCAGTATTTT.

This clone was observed a single time. The chain is built from TRBV5-1 and TRBJ2-5; TRBD1 agrees at 7 bases. The V segment lost 4 bases and the J segment 3 bases; nucleotides outside the gene matches: 6. Per the germline V gene, CDR1 is SGHRS and CDR2 is YFSETQ. The CDR3 sequence is 14 residues long. CDR3 DNA sequence: TGCGCCAGCAGCCGTCTACAGGGGAAAGAGACCCAGTACTTC. The encoded protein is CASSRLQGKETQYF.

This clone was detected only once. The chain is built from TRBV5-6 and TRBJ1-2; weak D call: TRBD1 (5 bases). The germline V gene encodes CDR1 SGHDT and CDR2 YYEEEE. The V end was cut by 0 bases, the J end by 5 bases, with 23 bases between. The CDR3 consists of 18 residues. CDR3 sequence (DNA): TGTGCCAGCAGCTTGGGGTCAGGACACCGTACCAAGATTTATGGCTACACCTTC. As protein: CASSLGSGHRTKIYGYTF.

V is TRBV6-1 and J is TRBJ1-4, with 7 bases fitting TRBD1. Trimming at V came to 2 bases and at J to 3 bases, leaving 12 bases not matched to a gene. Per the germline V gene, CDR1 is MNHNS and CDR2 is SASEGT. The length of the CDR3 is 18 residues. In DNA form, the CDR3 reads TGTGCCAGCAGTGAATTCTACAGGGGAGGTAATCCTAATGAAAAACTGTTTTTT. This encodes CASSEFYRGGNPNEKLFF.

This clone came up once. This chain joins TRBV30 and TRBJ1-5; D possibly corresponds to TRBD1 (6 bases). Germline CDR1 reads GTSNPN; CDR2 reads SVGIG (reference sequence). The CDR3 length is 14 residues. Trimming shortened V by 6 bases and J by 1 base, and 13 bases separated the two germline ends. CDR3 nucleotide sequence: TGTGCCTGCAGGGGTATCGGCAGCAATCAGCCCCAGCATTTT. It codes for CACRGIGSNQPQHF. Full variable domain (rest looked up from reference TRBV30 and TRBJ1-5): SQTIHQWPATLVQPVGSPLSLECTVEGTSNPNLYWYRQAAGRGLQLLFYSVGIGQISSEVPQNLSASRPQDRQFILSSKKLLLSDSGFYLCACRGIGSNQPQHFGDGTRLSIL.